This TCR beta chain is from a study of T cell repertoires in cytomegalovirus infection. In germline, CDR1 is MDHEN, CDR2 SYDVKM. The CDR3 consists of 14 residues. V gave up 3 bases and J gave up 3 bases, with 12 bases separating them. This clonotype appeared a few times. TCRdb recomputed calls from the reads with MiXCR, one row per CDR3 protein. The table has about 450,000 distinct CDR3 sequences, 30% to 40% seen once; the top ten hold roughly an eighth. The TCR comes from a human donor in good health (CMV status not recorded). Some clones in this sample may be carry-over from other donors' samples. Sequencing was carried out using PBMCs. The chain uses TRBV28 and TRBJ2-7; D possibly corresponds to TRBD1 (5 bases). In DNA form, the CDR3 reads TGTGCCAGCAGTTTGGCAGGGCTGAACTACGAGCAGTACTTC. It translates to CASSLAGLNYEQYF.